This T cell receptor beta chain was retrieved from a study of blood T cell repertoires in COVID-19. On the study more broadly: Samples of COVID-19 (acute and convalescent) were obtained from the United States, Italy and Spain. T cells, B-cell-depleted T cells, or PBMCs provided the cDNA or gDNA that served as material.

In the original workflow: Nucleated cell number was recorded as an estimate derived from reference gene primer amplification. TCRdb's table, derived via immunoSEQ multiplex PCR, lists solely in-frame clones and lacks some. V and J calls and clone size follow that table, whereas D and trimming were derived from the DNA. The profile covers 120,000 or so clones, with more than 60% appearing a single time and 5.5% to 7% taken by the ten largest. The V and J ends lost 10 bases and 1 base respectively, with 13 bases between them. Germline V gene data show CDR1 as SGHAT and CDR2 as FQNNGV. This CDR3 has 13 amino acids.

The sequenced sample consisted of peripheral blood. The chain employs TRBV11-2 and TRBJ1-1; perhaps TRBD1 as D (6 bases). This clonotype originated in a man aged 70 or older with acute or convalescent COVID-19. CDR3 coding DNA: TGTGCCACCAGAGGACAGCCGAACACTGAAGCTTTCTTT. Its translation is CATRGQPNTEAFF.